The clone carrying this T cell receptor beta chain was counted at least ten times. The antigen remains undetermined. The sample belongs to a study of human T cells and chemical hapten exposure. Turning to the study itself: Once 0.01% DPC had been applied to the upper back by patch test, readings were taken at 6 days. Notes on the study in general: In the PT1 data, expanded TCR counts showed a positive correlation with patch test score. Each of the donors had alopecia, so their immune responses may not resemble those of healthy people.

Indicated time point: pre-sensitization, week 0. The treatment is: therapeutic diphenylcyclopropenone sensitization with weekly scalp DPC. Unique molecular identifiers were linked by the library to individual cDNA molecules. TCRdb reanalysed the RACE reads using MiXCR and keeps one entry per CDR3 protein. The table lists over 85,000 distinct CDR3 sequences, more than 10% of them singletons, with 3.1% in the top ten. V trimming: 0 bases; J trimming: 5 bases; junction bases outside the gene matches: 7. The CDR3 runs to 17 residues. CDR1 is MNHEY and CDR2 is SVGAGI in the germline V gene. The sequenced sample was whole blood, obtained in connection with sensitization to the hapten diphenylcyclopropenone (DPC). V and J are TRBV6-5 and TRBJ2-1, with 10 bases identical to TRBD2. The sequence derives from an older woman with alopecia areata. Some clones in this sample may be carry-over from other donors' samples. CDR3 protein: CASSYSASGGLNNEQFF. The CDR3 DNA follows: TGTGCCAGCAGTTACTCGGCTAGCGGGGGCCTGAACAATGAGCAGTTCTTC.